This note documents a single T cell receptor beta chain sequence. In this sample, this clonotype turned up a few times. Which antigen it targets is not known. Base quality data are lacking; no much larger clone is found one base away. Taken from cysteine to phenylalanine, the CDR3 has 12 residues. Just the 36-base CDR3 DNA is kept, in frame starting at base 1. CDR1 and CDR2 are read off the germline V gene as SGHRS and YFSETQ. V lost 0 bases and J lost 12 bases; the stretch between them is 10 bases long. The record originates from a study of patients and donors after allogeneic stem cell transplantation (TCRdb year 2020). Library preparation used RT-PCR. Sequencer: NextSeq 550. The public reads were quality trimmed at Q25 with fastp and then assembled into clones with MiXCR by TCRdb, keeping productive beta chains. Records with the same CDR3 protein are collapsed into one entry carrying the most frequent genes and DNA. The sample table lists about 74,000 distinct CDR3 sequences, approximately 25% of them with a count of one. The ten most abundant clones make up around a quarter of the sample.

Sequencing was done on a sample of blood, either unsorted or a sorted T cell fraction (not recorded which). The chain employs TRBV5-1 and TRBJ2-1; the D region is possibly TRBD1 or TRBD2, each matching across 5 bases. The receptor comes from a human donor who was either an allogeneic HSCT recipient or a stem cell or donor lymphocyte infusion donor (not recorded which). It is not recorded whose cells these are; they may come from a transplant donor. The CDR3 protein sequence reads: CASSLGSGGQFF. The DNA is TGCGCCAGCAGCTTGGGTTCTGGGGGGCAGTTCTTC.